This passage covers 2 T cell receptor beta chains from one sample sequenced in a study of T-cell reconstitution after alpha-beta-depleted transplantation in children. TCRbeta library preparation incorporated unique molecular identifiers. One entry per CDR3 protein results from TCRdb running MiXCR on the PCR reads. The sample records hundreds of thousands of distinct CDR3 sequences, approximately 16% being singletons. The specimen was PBMCs from the stem cell graft donor, collected from the stem cell graft. The receptors stem from a human donor who donated a stem cell graft to a child with acute myeloid leukemia.

This clonotype was recorded a few times. The gene calls are TRBV15 and TRBJ2-6; TRBD2 matches at 7 bases. Germline V CDR1 and CDR2: LNHNV, YYDKDF (reference sequence). The V gene end was trimmed by 0 bases and the J gene end by 0 bases; junction bases not matched to a gene: 8. The CDR3 totals 19 residues. The CDR3 sequence: CATSRDGAGVYSGANVLTF. The CDR3 nucleotides read TGTGCCACCAGCAGAGATGGGGCGGGGGTCTACTCTGGGGCCAACGTCCTGACTTTC.

The J gene is TRBJ2-7, the V gene TRBV7-9; D might be TRBD2 (5 bases). V gave up 1 base and J gave up 1 base, with 11 bases separating them. Per the germline V gene, CDR1 is SEHNR and CDR2 is FQNEAQ (reference sequence). This CDR3 has 15 residues. The DNA for the CDR3 is TGTGCCAGCAGCTTAGTAGAGGGTCCGTCCTACGAGCAGTACTTC. It encodes CASSLVEGPSYEQYF.